A single sample gave rise to the 23 T cell receptor beta chains below, sequenced in a study of CD8+CD57+ T cells in acquired aplastic anemia. The template used for profiling TCR beta VDJ and CDR3 was genomic DNA. TCRdb analysed the reads with MiXCR anew, one entry per CDR3 protein. The sample carries more than 200,000 distinct CDR3 sequences, roughly 45% recorded once. All sequencing subjects had displayed CD8+CD57+ cell expansion on flow cytometry. The sample comprised sorted CD4+, CD8+, or CD8+CD57+ T cells (not recorded which) from PBMCs. These receptors were taken from a human donor with aplastic anemia.

For this clonotype: A much larger clone lies a single base off, so this may be a read error. The chain links TRBV5-1 to TRBJ2-2; 10 bases are shared with TRBD1. J gave up 3 bases and V 4 bases, and 6 bases lay outside the gene matches. The CDR3 runs 16 residues. Germline loops: CDR1 SGHRS, CDR2 YFSETQ. The CDR3 bases are TGCGCCAGCAGCACCGGGACAGGGGAGGACACCGGGGAGCTGTTTTTT. Translated, it gives CASSTGTGEDTGELFF.

The chain carries TRBV5-6 and TRBJ1-5, with 10 bases fitting TRBD1. Per germline, CDR1 SGHDT and CDR2 YYEEEE. Unmatched junction bases numbered 12, after V lost 0 bases and J lost 9 bases. This CDR3 spans 17 amino acids. CDR3 nucleotides: TGTGCCAGCAGCTTGGGGCCGGGACAGGGGATTGGTCCGCCCCAGCATTTT. It codes for CASSLGPGQGIGPPQHF.

There are many counts of this clonotype. The chain combines TRBV5-1 with TRBJ1-5; a weak D match, TRBD1 (6 bases). V was cut by 1 base and J by 5 bases, with 13 bases left in between. Germline-derived CDR1 and CDR2 are SGHRS and YFSETQ. This CDR3 is built from 15 residues. CDR3 protein: CASSLTGSGDQPQHF. The DNA for the CDR3 is TGCGCCAGCAGCTTGACAGGGTCGGGGGATCAGCCCCAGCATTTT.

The chain employs TRBV14 and TRBJ1-2; D call uncertain. CDR3 length: 12 residues. Trimming removed 5 bases at V and 8 bases at J, with 12 bases between. The germline CDR1 and CDR2 sequences are SGHDN and FVKESK. The chain's CDR3 is CASSYGRNGYTF. CDR3 sequence (DNA): TGTGCCAGCAGCTATGGCAGGAACGGCTACACCTTC.

V gene TRBV19 combines with J gene TRBJ2-1, with 8 bases aligning to TRBD2. Looked up from germline, CDR1 is LNHDA and CDR2 is SQIVND (reference sequence). The length of the CDR3 is 16 residues. The V segment lost 3 bases and the J segment 3 bases; nucleotides outside the gene matches: 7. This CDR3 reads CASSISSGGDYNEQFF. In DNA, the CDR3 is TGTGCCAGTAGTATTTCGTCGGGGGGGGACTACAATGAGCAGTTCTTC.

The chain combines TRBV19 with TRBJ1-3; D is undetermined. V lost 11 bases and J lost 0, with 17 bases in between. The CDR3 consists of 15 residues. The V gene's germline CDR1 is LNHDA and CDR2 SQIVND (reference sequence). The CDR3: CASQKAANSGNTIYF. As DNA, the CDR3 is TGTGCCTCGCAGAAGGCCGCCAACTCTGGAAACACCATATATTTT.

This chain connects TRBV20-1 to TRBJ2-7; D possibly uses TRBD1 or TRBD2 (5 bases each). CDR1 DFQATT and CDR2 SNEGSKA come from the germline V gene (reference sequence). V shed 1 base and J shed 6 bases, with 13 bases lying between them. CDR3 length: 13 residues. CDR3 DNA sequence: TGCAGTGCTAGAGGTTCAATGGGGGTCGAGCAGTACTTC. Translating gives CSARGSMGVEQYF.

This clonotype was observed many times. CDR3 in amino acids: CASSQGSRTDTQYF. CDR3 coding DNA: TGTGCCAGCAGCCAAGGTAGCCGCACAGATACGCAGTATTTT. This sequence joins TRBV6-6 and TRBJ2-3, with no clear D. The germline V gene has CDR1 MNHNY and CDR2 SVGAGI (reference sequence). CDR3 size: 14 residues. Between the trimmed V and J ends, which lost 6 bases and 1 base, there was a span of 11 bases.

This clonotype was found many times. The chain employs TRBV2 and TRBJ1-2; 10 bases map to TRBD1. Trimming at V came to 3 bases and at J to 1 base, leaving 5 bases not matched to a gene. The CDR3 extends over 16 amino acids. Germline CDR1 reads SNHLY; CDR2 reads FYNNEI. CDR3 DNA sequence: TGTGCCAGCAGTGAGGGACAGGGGCTCGTTAACTATGGCTACACCTTC. Its protein is CASSEGQGLVNYGYTF.

With regard to this clonotype: At one boundary the junction diverges from the germline segment, which might be a read error. The chain recombines TRBV19 with TRBJ1-2; 8 bases match TRBD1. The germline V gene has CDR1 LNHDA and CDR2 SQIVND (reference sequence). The CDR3 runs to 14 residues. Here the CDR3 reads CASRIEDRAYGYTF. The CDR3 DNA is TGTGCCAGTAGAATAGAGGACAGGGCCTATGGCTACACCTTC.

The chain combines TRBV29-1 with TRBJ1-2, with a weak D call TRBD1 (6 bases). The length of the CDR3 is 11 residues. In germline, CDR1 is SQVTM, CDR2 ANQGSEA. Trimming took 6 bases from V and 8 from J, leaving 13 bases between them. Written as DNA, the CDR3 is TGCAGCGTGACAGGTATCGACGGCTACACCTTC. This gives the protein CSVTGIDGYTF.

This clonotype was seen a handful of times. The V and J genes are TRBV24-1 and TRBJ1-2; D possibly corresponds to TRBD1 (5 bases). Trimming took 2 bases from V and 8 from J, leaving 8 bases between them. CDR3 length equals 12 residues. Germline V gene data show CDR1 as KGHDR and CDR2 as SFDVKD. The CDR3 here is CATSDWGSGYTF. DNA for the CDR3: TGTGCCACCAGTGATTGGGGGTCGGGCTACACCTTC.

The chain links TRBV10-3 to TRBJ1-6; maybe TRBD1 (6 bases). Trimming removed 0 bases from V and 4 bases from J, with 7 bases in between. The germline CDR1 and CDR2 sequences are ENHRY and SYGVKD. CDR3 length: 15 amino acids. The chain's CDR3 is CAISESDSYNSPLHF. The CDR3 nucleotides read TGTGCCATCAGTGAGTCGGACAGTTATAATTCACCCCTCCACTTT.

The rearrangement links TRBV15 to TRBJ1-6, with a possible D match to TRBD1 (5 bases). The CDR3 runs 15 residues. Germline CDR1 reads LNHNV; CDR2 reads YYDKDF (reference sequence). Trimming pared 2 bases from V and 10 bases from J, leaving 15 bases between. The DNA of the CDR3 is TGTGCCACCAGCAGATCCAAAGGGGTGGACTCACCCCTCCACTTT. Translation: CATSRSKGVDSPLHF.

This clonotype was counted a few times. The chain links TRBV6-1 to TRBJ1-2; no reliable D call. Trimming cost V 5 bases and J 0 bases, with 7 bases left between them. CDR1 MNHNS and CDR2 SASEGT come from the germline V gene. This CDR3 spans 13 amino acids. The CDR3 nucleotides are TGTGCCAGCAGTTACCAGGCTAACTATGGCTACACCTTC. It translates to CASSYQANYGYTF.

The V and J genes are TRBV7-8 and TRBJ1-2; tentative D call: TRBD1 (5 bases). Germline V gene sequence: CDR1 SGHVS, CDR2 FQNEAQ. V was trimmed by 1 base and J by 7 bases, leaving 16 bases between them. The CDR3 covers 15 residues. The CDR3 DNA sequence: TGTGCCAGCAGCTTAGGGGCAGGGAAGGATTTTGGCTACACCTTC. Translating gives CASSLGAGKDFGYTF.

V is TRBV19 and J is TRBJ2-3; 10 nucleotides agree with TRBD2. Germline V CDR1 and CDR2: LNHDA, SQIVND (reference sequence). J lost 4 bases, V lost 10 bases, and 11 bases had no gene match. This CDR3 has 15 amino acids. CDR3 amino acids: CATGGLAGEADTQYF. The CDR3 region has the DNA TGTGCCACCGGGGGCCTAGCGGGGGAGGCAGATACGCAGTATTTT.

This clonotype was counted many times. The chain couples TRBV6-5 to TRBJ1-2; no reliable D call. Germline CDR1 MNHEY, CDR2 SVGAGI. Trimming removed 2 bases from V and 1 base from J, with 8 bases in between. CDR3 length: 14 amino acids. For the CDR3, the DNA is TGTGCCAGCAGTTACGGCAAGAATAACTATGGCTACACCTTC. It specifies CASSYGKNNYGYTF.

V gene TRBV18 combines with J gene TRBJ2-2; possible D gene TRBD1, 6 bases. The CDR3 is made up of 14 amino acids. Per the germline V gene, CDR1 is KGHSH and CDR2 is LQKENI. V lost 3 bases, J lost 7 bases, and 12 bases lay in between. The CDR3 bases are TGTGCCAGCTCACCCACAGGGAACCTCGGGGAGCTGTTTTTT. Amino acid sequence: CASSPTGNLGELFF.

The gene calls are TRBV19 and TRBJ1-2, with TRBD1 as a possible D gene (5 bases). Looked up from germline, CDR1 is LNHDA and CDR2 is SQIVND (reference sequence). CDR3 size: 15 residues. Trimming left V 11 bases short and J 4 bases short, with 23 bases between. The CDR3 here is CASQPAGRGGYGYTF. CDR3 bases: TGTGCCTCACAACCCGCAGGGCGAGGTGGCTATGGCTACACCTTC.

This chain joins TRBV6-6 and TRBJ2-7, with TRBD1 identical over 9 bases. V lost 5 bases, J lost 6 bases, and 11 bases stayed unmatched. Germline-derived CDR1 and CDR2 are MNHNY and SVGAGI (reference sequence). CDR3 length: 15 residues. The CDR3 loop is CASSTKGTGLSEQYF. The CDR3 DNA sequence: TGTGCCAGCAGTACAAAAGGGACAGGGTTGTCCGAGCAGTACTTC.

This clonotype was seen ten or more times. This chain connects TRBV10-1 to TRBJ2-3; 8 bases agree with TRBD2. From germline, CDR1 is WNHNN and CDR2 SYGVQD (reference sequence). Trimming at V came to 3 bases and at J to 1 base, leaving 3 bases not matched to a gene. CDR3 length: 15 amino acids. The DNA of the CDR3 is TGCGCCAGCAGTGACCCAGCGGGGGGCACAGATACGCAGTATTTT. Protein sequence: CASSDPAGGTDTQYF.

The chain combines TRBV7-9 with TRBJ2-7; 8 nucleotides line up with TRBD1. Germline-derived CDR1 and CDR2 are SEHNR and FQNEAQ (reference sequence). V lost 7 bases to trimming and J lost 5 bases; unmatched junction nucleotides: 7. This CDR3 region has 13 residues. The chain's CDR3 is CASMAPGQDEQYF. DNA for the CDR3: TGTGCCAGCATGGCGCCGGGACAGGACGAGCAGTACTTC. Looking up the rest from reference TRBV7-9 and TRBJ2-7 gives the full variable domain: DTGVSQNPRHKITKRGQNVTFRCDPISEHNRLYWYRQTLGQGPEFLTYFQNEAQLEKSRLLSDRFSAERPKGSFSTLEIQRTEQGDSAMYLCASMAPGQDEQYFGPGTRLTVT.